The 3 T cell receptor beta chains below were found in one sample sequenced in a study of blood T cell repertoires in COVID-19. TCRdb's copy holds only in-frame clones and misses some; the assay was immunoSEQ multiplex PCR. The sample lists under 500,000 clones; 85% to 90% were seen once. The sequencing sample was made of peripheral blood. The receptors come from a young woman with acute or convalescent COVID-19.

V gene TRBV5-6 combines with J gene TRBJ1-5, with D possibly TRBD1 on 5 matching bases. V was pared by 2 bases and J by 7 bases, with 16 bases between. The CDR3 covers 15 residues. The germline gives CDR1 SGHDT, CDR2 YYEEEE. This CDR3 is CASSLGPGRGQPQHF. The CDR3 DNA reads TGTGCCAGCAGCTTAGGCCCAGGGCGGGGGCAGCCCCAGCATTTT.

The chain joins TRBV10-3 to TRBJ1-5; 7 bases map to TRBD1. The germline gives CDR1 ENHRY, CDR2 SYGVKD. V shed 10 bases, J shed 0 bases, and the junction held 12 bases outside the gene matches. The CDR3 is made up of 16 amino acids. CDR3 nucleotides: TGTGCCACCAGAGGGACAGCTATCTATAGCAATCAGCCCCAGCATTTT. Translated, it gives CATRGTAIYSNQPQHF.

This clone came up a few times. The V and J genes are TRBV19 and TRBJ2-1, with TRBD1 matching 10 bases. The CDR3 length is 15 residues. Germline CDR1 reads LNHDA; CDR2 reads SQIVND (reference sequence). Trimming at V came to 6 bases and at J to 8 bases, leaving 10 bases not matched to a gene. CDR3 loop: CASSSIWDRGDEQFF. The DNA for the CDR3 is TGTGCCAGTAGCTCGATCTGGGACAGGGGCGATGAGCAGTTCTTC.